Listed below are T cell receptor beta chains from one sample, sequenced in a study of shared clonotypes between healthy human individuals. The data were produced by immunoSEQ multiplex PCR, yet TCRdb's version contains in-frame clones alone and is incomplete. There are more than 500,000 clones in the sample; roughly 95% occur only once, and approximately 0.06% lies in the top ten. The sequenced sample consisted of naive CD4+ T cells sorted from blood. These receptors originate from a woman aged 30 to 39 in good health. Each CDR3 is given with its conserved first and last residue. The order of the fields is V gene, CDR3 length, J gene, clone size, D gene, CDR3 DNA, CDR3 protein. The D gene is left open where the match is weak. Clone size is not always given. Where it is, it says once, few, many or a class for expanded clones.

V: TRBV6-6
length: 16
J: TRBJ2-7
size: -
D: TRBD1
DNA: TGTGCCAGCAGCTCCCCCCAGACAGGGGGAAGGTCCGAGCAGTACTTC
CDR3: CASSSPQTGGRSEQYF

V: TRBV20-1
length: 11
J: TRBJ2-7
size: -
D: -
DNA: TGCAGTGCCGCACCCAACTACGAGCAGTACTTC
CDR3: CSAAPNYEQYF

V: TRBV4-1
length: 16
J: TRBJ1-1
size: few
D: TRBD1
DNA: TGCGCCAGCAGCCAAGATCACAGGGGGATCGGCACTGAAGCTTTCTTT
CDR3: CASSQDHRGIGTEAFF

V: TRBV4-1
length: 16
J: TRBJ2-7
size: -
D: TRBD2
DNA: TGCGCCAGCAGCCCGAGCACTAGCGGGTTATACTACGAGCAGTACTTC
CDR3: CASSPSTSGLYYEQYF

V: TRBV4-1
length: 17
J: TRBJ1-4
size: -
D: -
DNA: TGCGCCAGCAGCCAAGATCAGGGCGCGGGGGAGGCTGAAAAACTGTTTTTT
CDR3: CASSQDQGAGEAEKLFF

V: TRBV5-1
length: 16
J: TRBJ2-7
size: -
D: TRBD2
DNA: TGCGCCAGCAGCCGCCTAGCGGGAATCGGATCCTACGAGCAGTACTTC
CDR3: CASSRLAGIGSYEQYF

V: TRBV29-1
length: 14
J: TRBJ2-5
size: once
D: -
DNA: TGCAGCGTTGAACCCCGATTGACCCAAGAGACCCAGTACTTC
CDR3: CSVEPRLTQETQYF

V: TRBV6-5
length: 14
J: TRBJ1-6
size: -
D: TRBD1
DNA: TGTGCCGGGCGGGGACAGGGGAAAAATTCACCCCTCCACTTT
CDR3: CAGRGQGKNSPLHF

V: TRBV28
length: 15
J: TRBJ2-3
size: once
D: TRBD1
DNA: TGTGCCAGCAGTGAATGGGACAGGAGCACAGATACGCAGTATTTT
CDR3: CASSEWDRSTDTQYF

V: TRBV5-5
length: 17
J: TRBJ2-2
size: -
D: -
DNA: TGTGCCAGCAGCTACCACCGGGTTGGGAGACGGACCGGGGAGCTGTTTTTT
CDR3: CASSYHRVGRRTGELFF

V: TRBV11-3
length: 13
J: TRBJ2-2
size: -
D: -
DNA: TGTGCCAGCAGCCGCAGACTAACCGGGGAGCTGTTTTTT
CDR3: CASSRRLTGELFF

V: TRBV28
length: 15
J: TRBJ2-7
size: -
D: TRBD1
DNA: TGTGCCAGCAGACACCCCGGGACAGGGTCCTACGAGCAGTACTTC
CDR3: CASRHPGTGSYEQYF

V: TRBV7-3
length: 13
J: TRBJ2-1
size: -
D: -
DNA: TGTGCCAGCAGCTTATCTTCGGTCAATGAGCAGTTCTTC
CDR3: CASSLSSVNEQFF

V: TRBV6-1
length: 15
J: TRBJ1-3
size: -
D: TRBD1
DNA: TGTGCCAGCAGTGCGACAGGGGGCTTGGGAAACACCATATATTTT
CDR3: CASSATGGLGNTIYF

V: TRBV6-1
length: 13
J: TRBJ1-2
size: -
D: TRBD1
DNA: TGTGCCAGCAGTGAACGACAGGGCGACGGCTACACCTTC
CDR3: CASSERQGDGYTF

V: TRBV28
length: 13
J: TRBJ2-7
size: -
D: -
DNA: TGTGCCAGCAGTTTATCCCCCGTCTACGAGCAGTACTTC
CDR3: CASSLSPVYEQYF

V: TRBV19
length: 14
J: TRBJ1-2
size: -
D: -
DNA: TGTGCCAGTAGTCGGGCAGGGGAACGATATGGCTACACCTTC
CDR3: CASSRAGERYGYTF

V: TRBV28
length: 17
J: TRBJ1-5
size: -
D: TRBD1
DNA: TGTGCCAGCAGTTTGGCTTCCGGACAGGGTATCTATCAGCCCCAGCATTTT
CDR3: CASSLASGQGIYQPQHF

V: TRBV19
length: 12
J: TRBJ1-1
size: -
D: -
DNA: TGTGCCAGTAGTATCCGGAACGAGGCAGCTTTCTTT
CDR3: CASSIRNEAAFF

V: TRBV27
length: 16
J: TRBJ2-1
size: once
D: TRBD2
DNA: TGTGCCAGCAGTATACTAGCGGTAAGCTCCTACAATGAGCAGTTCTTC
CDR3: CASSILAVSSYNEQFF

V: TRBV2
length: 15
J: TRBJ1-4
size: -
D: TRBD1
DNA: TGTGCCGGCCGGGGACAGGGGGCAACTAATGAAAAACTGTTTTTT
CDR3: CAGRGQGATNEKLFF

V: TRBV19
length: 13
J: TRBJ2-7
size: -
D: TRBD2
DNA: TGTGCCAGTAGTACGGGACTAGCTAACGAGCAGTACTTC
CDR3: CASSTGLANEQYF

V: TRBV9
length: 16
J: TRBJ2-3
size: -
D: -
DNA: TGTGCCAGCAGCGTAGTGCTCGGGAGTGGCGCAGATACGCAGTATTTT
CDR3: CASSVVLGSGADTQYF

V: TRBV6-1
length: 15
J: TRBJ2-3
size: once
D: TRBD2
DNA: TGTGCCACGGGGGGTAGCGGGAGGGACACAGATACGCAGTATTTT
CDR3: CATGGSGRDTDTQYF

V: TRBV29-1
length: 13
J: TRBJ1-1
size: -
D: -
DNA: TGCAGCGTTAACCCATTGTACGGCACTGAAGCTTTCTTT
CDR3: CSVNPLYGTEAFF

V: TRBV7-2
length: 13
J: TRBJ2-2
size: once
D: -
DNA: TGTGCCAGCACCTCGACTAGGCTCGGGGAGCTGTTTTTT
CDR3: CASTSTRLGELFF

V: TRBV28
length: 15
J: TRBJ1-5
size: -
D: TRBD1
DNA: TGTGCCAGCGGCGGGACAGGGGTCGAGTATCAGCCCCAGCATTTT
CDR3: CASGGTGVEYQPQHF

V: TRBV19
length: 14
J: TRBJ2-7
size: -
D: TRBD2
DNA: TGTGCCAGTAGTACCACCGGGACTAGCGGCGAGCAGTACTTC
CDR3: CASSTTGTSGEQYF

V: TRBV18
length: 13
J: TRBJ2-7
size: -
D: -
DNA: TGTGCCAGCTCACTAGGACGGCCCTACGAGCAGTACTTC
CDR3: CASSLGRPYEQYF

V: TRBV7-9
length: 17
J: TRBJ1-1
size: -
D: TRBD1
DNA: TGTGCCAGCAGCCTTAGACAGGGGAAGAGGACCAACACTGAAGCTTTCTTT
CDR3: CASSLRQGKRTNTEAFF

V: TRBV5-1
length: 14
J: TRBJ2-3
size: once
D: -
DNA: TGCGCCAGCAGAAGGCGGCAGAACACAGATACGCAGTATTTT
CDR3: CASRRRQNTDTQYF

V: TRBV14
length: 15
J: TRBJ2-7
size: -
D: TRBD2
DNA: TGTGCCAGCAGCCAAGCGGCGGGAGGGCCCAACGAGCAGTACTTC
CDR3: CASSQAAGGPNEQYF

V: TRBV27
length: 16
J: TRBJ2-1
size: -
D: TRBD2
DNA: TGTGCCAGCACCCCTAGGTATAGCGGGACACACAATGAGCAGTTCTTC
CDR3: CASTPRYSGTHNEQFF

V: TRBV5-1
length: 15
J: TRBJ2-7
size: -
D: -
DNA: TGCGCCAGCAGCTTGGAGGCCGGAAGCTCCTACGAGCAGTACTTC
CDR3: CASSLEAGSSYEQYF

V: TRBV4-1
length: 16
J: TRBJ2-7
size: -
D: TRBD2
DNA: TGCGCCAGCAGCCAGCCAGGTAGCGGGAGGAACTACGAGCAGTACTTC
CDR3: CASSQPGSGRNYEQYF

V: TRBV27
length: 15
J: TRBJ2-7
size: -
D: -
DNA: TGTGCCAGCCGCGACAGCTTGAATTCCCATTACGAGCAGTACTTC
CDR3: CASRDSLNSHYEQYF

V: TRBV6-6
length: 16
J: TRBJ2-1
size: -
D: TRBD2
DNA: TGTGCCAGCAGTTTATCAGCCGGGACTAACCTCAATGAGCAGTTCTTC
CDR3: CASSLSAGTNLNEQFF

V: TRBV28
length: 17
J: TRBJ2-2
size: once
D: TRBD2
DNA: TGTGCCAGCAGTTTGGATGGGAGCGGGAGGGCCGTCGGGGAGCTGTTTTTT
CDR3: CASSLDGSGRAVGELFF

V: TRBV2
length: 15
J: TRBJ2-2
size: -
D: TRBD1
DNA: TGTGCCAGCAGTGAGGACAGGGGAAACACCGGGGAGCTGTTTTTT
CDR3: CASSEDRGNTGELFF

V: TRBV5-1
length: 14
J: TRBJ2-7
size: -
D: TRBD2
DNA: TGCGCCAGCCAACCTACCACTAGCGGGGTCGAGCAGTACTTC
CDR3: CASQPTTSGVEQYF

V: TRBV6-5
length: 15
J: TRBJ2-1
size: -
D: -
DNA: TGTGCCAGCAGTTACGGCTCTGGCCGGGGGAATGAGCAGTTCTTC
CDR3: CASSYGSGRGNEQFF

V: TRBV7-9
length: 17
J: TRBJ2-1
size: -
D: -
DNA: TGTGCCACAAAACGGGACTTCCAATCGAGCTCCTACAATGAGCAGTTCTTC
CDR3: CATKRDFQSSSYNEQFF

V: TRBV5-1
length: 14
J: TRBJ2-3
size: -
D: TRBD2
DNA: TGCGCCAGCATCCGTAGCGGGAGTACAGATACGCAGTATTTT
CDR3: CASIRSGSTDTQYF

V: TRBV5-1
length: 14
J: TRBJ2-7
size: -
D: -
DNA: TGCGCCAGCAGCCAATCTCTCTCGGTAGTCGAGCAGTACTTC
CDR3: CASSQSLSVVEQYF

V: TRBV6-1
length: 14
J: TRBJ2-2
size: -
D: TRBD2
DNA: TGTGCCAGCAGAAAAACTAGCGTTGGCGGGGAGCTGTTTTTT
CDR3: CASRKTSVGGELFF

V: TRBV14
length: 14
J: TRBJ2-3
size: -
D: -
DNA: TGTGCCAGCAGCCAGAGCTACGGGAGAGATACGCAGTATTTT
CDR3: CASSQSYGRDTQYF

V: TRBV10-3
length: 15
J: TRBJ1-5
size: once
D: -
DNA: TGTGCCATCAGTGAAGGAGCAGTCGGGGATCAGCCCCAGCATTTT
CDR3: CAISEGAVGDQPQHF

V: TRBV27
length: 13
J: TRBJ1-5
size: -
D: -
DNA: TGTGCCAGCAGTAACAGCAAAAATCAGCCCCAGCATTTT
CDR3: CASSNSKNQPQHF

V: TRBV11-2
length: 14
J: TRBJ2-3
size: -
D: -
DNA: TGTGCCAGCAGCTTAGCCGCGGAGGGGGATACGCAGTATTTT
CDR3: CASSLAAEGDTQYF

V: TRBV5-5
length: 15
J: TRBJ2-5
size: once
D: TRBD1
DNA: TGTGCCAGCAGCTTGGCCGGGACAGGGCTAAAGACCCAGTACTTC
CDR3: CASSLAGTGLKTQYF

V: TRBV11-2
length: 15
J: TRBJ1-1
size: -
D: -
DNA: TGTGCCAGCAGCTTAGATCGGTCAGGGCGGTTTGAAGCTTTCTTT
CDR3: CASSLDRSGRFEAFF

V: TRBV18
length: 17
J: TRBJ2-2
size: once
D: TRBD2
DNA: TGTGCCAGCTCACTGACGACTAGCGGGAGTAGCACCGGGGAGCTGTTTTTT
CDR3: CASSLTTSGSSTGELFF